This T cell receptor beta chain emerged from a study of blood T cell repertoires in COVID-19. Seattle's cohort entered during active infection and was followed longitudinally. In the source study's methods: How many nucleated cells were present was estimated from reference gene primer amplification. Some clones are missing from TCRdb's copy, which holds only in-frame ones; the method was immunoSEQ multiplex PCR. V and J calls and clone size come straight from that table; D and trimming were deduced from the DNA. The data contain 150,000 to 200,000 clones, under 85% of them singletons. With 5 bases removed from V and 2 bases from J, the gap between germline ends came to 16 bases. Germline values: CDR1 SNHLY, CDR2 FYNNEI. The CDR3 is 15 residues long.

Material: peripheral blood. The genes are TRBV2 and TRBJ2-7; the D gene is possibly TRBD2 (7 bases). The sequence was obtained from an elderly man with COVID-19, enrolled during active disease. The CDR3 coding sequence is TGTGCCAGCAGTAGCTATCGGGGGGCCGCCTACGAGCAGTACTTC. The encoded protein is CASSSYRGAAYEQYF.